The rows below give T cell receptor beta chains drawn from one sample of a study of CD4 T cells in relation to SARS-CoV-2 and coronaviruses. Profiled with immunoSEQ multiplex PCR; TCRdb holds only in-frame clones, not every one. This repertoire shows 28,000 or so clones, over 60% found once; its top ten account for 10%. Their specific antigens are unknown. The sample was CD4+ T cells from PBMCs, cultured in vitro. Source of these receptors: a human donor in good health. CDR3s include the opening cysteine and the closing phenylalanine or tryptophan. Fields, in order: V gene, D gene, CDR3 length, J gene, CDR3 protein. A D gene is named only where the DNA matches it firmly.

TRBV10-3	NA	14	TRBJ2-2	CAISVEPETGELFF
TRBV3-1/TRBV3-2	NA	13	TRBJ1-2	CASSQEEFWGYTF
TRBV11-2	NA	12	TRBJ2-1	CASSLIRGRGFF
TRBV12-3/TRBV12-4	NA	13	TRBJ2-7	CASKPQVQHEQYF
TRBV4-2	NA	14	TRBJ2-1	CASSDGGRGNEQFF
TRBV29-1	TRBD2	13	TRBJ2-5	CSVWTSGGETQYF
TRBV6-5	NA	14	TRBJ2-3	CASSPRDLRNTQYF
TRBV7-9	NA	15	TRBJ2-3	CASSPEVRRTDTQYF
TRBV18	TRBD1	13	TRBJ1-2	CASSPDREYGYTF
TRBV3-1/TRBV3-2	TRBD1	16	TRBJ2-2	CASSRAPRGRTGELFF
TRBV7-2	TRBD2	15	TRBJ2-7	CASSSKSGGGNEQYF
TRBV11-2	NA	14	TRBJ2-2	CASSKGVNTGELFF
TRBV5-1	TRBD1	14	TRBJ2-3	CASRYRGFPDTQYF
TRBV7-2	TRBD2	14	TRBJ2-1	CASSLTSGGNEQFF
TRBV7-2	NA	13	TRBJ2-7	CASSLVPRYEQYF
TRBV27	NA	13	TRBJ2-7	CASSFSGHGEQYF
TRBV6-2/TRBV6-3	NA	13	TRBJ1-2	CASSIQGFGGYTF
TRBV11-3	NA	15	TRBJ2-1	CASSLEESSYNEQFF
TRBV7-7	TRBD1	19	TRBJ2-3	CASSLAPARGRGHTDTQYF
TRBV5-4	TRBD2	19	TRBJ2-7	CASSLWSPGLAGESYEQYF
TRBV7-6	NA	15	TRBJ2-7	CASSLAPTASYEQYF
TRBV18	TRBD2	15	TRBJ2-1	CASSPARGLGNEQFF
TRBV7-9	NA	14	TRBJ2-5	CASSLNQPQETQYF
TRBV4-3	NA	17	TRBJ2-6	CASSQGTHEPGANVLTF
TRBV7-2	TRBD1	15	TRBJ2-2	CASSLRTGPTGELFF
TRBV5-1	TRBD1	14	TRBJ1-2	CASSGTGTIYGYTF
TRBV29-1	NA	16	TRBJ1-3	CSVDRAGEGNGNTIYF
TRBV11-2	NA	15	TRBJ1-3	CASSLGGQSGNTIYF
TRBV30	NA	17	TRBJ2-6	CAWRRRGGVGGANVLTF
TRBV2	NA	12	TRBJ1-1	CASNREVTEAFF
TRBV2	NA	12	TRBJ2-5	CASSEVRETQYF
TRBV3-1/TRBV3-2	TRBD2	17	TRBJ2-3	CASSQEWTSGNTDTQYF
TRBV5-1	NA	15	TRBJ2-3	CASSPLSVSTDTQYF
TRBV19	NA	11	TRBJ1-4	CASSFNEKLFF
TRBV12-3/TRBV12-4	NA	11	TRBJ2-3	CASGNTDTQYF